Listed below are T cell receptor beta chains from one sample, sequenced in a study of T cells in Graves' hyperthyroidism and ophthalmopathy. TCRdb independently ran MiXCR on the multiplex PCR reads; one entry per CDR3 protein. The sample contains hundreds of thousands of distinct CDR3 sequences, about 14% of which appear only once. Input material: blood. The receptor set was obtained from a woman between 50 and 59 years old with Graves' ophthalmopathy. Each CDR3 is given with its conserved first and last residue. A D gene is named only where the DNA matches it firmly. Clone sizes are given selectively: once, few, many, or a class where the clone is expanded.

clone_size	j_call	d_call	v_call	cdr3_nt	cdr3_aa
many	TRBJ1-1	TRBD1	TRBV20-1	TGCAGTGCTGTGGGACAGCTGAACACTGAAGCTTTCTTT	CSAVGQLNTEAFF
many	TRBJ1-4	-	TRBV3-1	TGTGCCAGCAGCCCGGACAGTAGCGGTGAAAAACTGTTTTTT	CASSPDSSGEKLFF
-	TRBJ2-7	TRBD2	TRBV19	TGTGCCAGTAGTACAATGACTAGCGGGAGTTCATACGAGCAGTACTTC	CASSTMTSGSSYEQYF
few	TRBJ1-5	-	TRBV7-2	TGTGCCAGCAGCTTGCTCGCAGACGGTAATCAGCCCCAGCATTTT	CASSLLADGNQPQHF
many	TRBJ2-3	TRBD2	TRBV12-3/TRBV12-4	TGTGCCAGCAGTTTGTTGAGGGGGCGAAGCTTTTTGACTAGCGGGAAGGGAGATACGCAGTATTTT	CASSLLRGRSFLTSGKGDTQYF
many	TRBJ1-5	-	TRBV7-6	TGTGCCAGCAGCTTAGAGGCAGGGATGGACCTCAATCAGCCCCAGCATTTT	CASSLEAGMDLNQPQHF
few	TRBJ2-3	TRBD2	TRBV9	TGTGCCAGCAGCCCCTTCGGGACTAGTATTACAGATACGCAGTATTTT	CASSPFGTSITDTQYF
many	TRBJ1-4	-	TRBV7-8	TGTGCCAGCAGCTTTTCGGGGCAGGGCGAAAAACTGTTTTTT	CASSFSGQGEKLFF
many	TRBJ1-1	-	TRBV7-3	TGTGCCAGCAGCCCAATCCAGGGGGAAGCTTTCTTT	CASSPIQGEAFF
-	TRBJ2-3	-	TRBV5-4	TGTGCCAGCAGCTTGGAATGGGGCGGGAGCACAGATACGCAGTATTTT	CASSLEWGGSTDTQYF
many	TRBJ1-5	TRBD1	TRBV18	TGTGCCAGCTCATCATCGACAGGGCAAGGGCAGCCCCAGCATTTT	CASSSSTGQGQPQHF
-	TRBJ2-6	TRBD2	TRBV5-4	TGTGCCAGCAGCTTCGTGATAGCGGGAACCGGGGCCAACGTCCTGACTTTC	CASSFVIAGTGANVLTF
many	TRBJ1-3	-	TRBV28	TGTGCCAGCAGTTTATCCACCGGGCCACGTATTGGAAACACCATATATTTT	CASSLSTGPRIGNTIYF
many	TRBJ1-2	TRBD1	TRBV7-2	TGTGCCAGCAGCTACTTTCCGGGACAGGGGACTTCACCCACTAACTATGGCTACACCTTC	CASSYFPGQGTSPTNYGYTF
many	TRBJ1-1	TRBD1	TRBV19	TGTGCCAGTAGTCCGGACAGGGGAAGGCACACTGAAGCTTTCTTT	CASSPDRGRHTEAFF
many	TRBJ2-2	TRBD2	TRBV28	TGTGCCAGCAGTTTCGTAGCGGGAGTGGTTAACACCGGGGAGCTGTTTTTT	CASSFVAGVVNTGELFF
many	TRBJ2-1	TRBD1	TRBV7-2	TGTGCCAGCAGCATCCGACAGGGGGCTATCTACAATGAGCAGTTCTTC	CASSIRQGAIYNEQFF
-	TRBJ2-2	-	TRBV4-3	TGCGCCAGCAGCCACGACAGACAGAAGGACACCGGGGAGCTGTTTTTT	CASSHDRQKDTGELFF
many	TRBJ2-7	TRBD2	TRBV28	TGTGCCAGCAGTTCCCCTAGCGGGAGGACCCTCTACGAGCAGTACTTC	CASSSPSGRTLYEQYF
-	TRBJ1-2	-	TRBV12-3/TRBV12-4	TGTGCCAGCAGTCAAGGACGGACAGATACTATCTATGGCTACACCTTC	CASSQGRTDTIYGYTF
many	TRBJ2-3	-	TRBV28	TGTGCCAGCAGTGCCCCAGGACGCACAGATACGCAGTATTTT	CASSAPGRTDTQYF
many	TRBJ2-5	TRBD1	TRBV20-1	TGCAGTGCTAGAGATTCGAGGGGGCTTCAAGAGACCCAGTACTTC	CSARDSRGLQETQYF
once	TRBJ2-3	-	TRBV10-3	TGTGTCATCAGTGAGTCGACGGGAGATACGCAGTATTTT	CVISESTGDTQYF
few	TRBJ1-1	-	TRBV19	TGTGCCAGTAGTATTCGGAGGCACACTGAAGCTTTCTTT	CASSIRRHTEAFF
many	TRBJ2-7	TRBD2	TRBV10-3	TGTGCCATCAGTGAGTCGACTAGCAGGGTGTCCTACGAGCAGTACTTC	CAISESTSRVSYEQYF
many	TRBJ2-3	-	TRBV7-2	TGTGCCAGCAGCCCTCCGGGGACGGGAAGAGCAAATACGCAGTATTTT	CASSPPGTGRANTQYF
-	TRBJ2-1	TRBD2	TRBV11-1	TGTGCCAGCAGCTTAGCGGGAGCGGGAGTACCCAATGAGCAGTTCTTC	CASSLAGAGVPNEQFF
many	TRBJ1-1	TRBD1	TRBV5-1	TGCGCCAGCAGCAAGGGACAGAACACTGAAGTTTTCTTT	CASSKGQNTEVFF
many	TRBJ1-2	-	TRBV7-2	TGTGCCAGCAGCTTTCAGCGTAACTATGGCTACACCTTC	CASSFQRNYGYTF
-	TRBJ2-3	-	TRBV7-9	TGTGCCAGCAGCTTAGTTCTCCGTTCAGATACGCAGTATTTT	CASSLVLRSDTQYF
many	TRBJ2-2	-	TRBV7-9	TGTGCCAGCACCCGCAACACCGGGGAGCTGTTTTTT	CASTRNTGELFF
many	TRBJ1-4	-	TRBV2	TGTGCCAGCAGTGCTGTAACAACTAATGAAAAACTGTTTTTT	CASSAVTTNEKLFF
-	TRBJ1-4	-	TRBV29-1	TGCAGCGTTAGGCAGAATAATGAAAAACTGTTTTTT	CSVRQNNEKLFF
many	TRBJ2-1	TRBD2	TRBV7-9	TGTGCCAGCAGCCATAGGACTAGCTTTCTGAATGAGCAGTTCTTC	CASSHRTSFLNEQFF
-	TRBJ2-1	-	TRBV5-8	TGTGCCAGCAGCTACGGGACAACGACTAGCCCCCTCTACAATGAGCAGTTCTTC	CASSYGTTTSPLYNEQFF
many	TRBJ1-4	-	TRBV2	TGTGCCAGCAAGAGGGGGTCGGGAGAAAAACTGTTTTTT	CASKRGSGEKLFF
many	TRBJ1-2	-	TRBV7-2	TGTGCCAGCAGCGCCTACACGGTTCCAATCTACACCTTC	CASSAYTVPIYTF
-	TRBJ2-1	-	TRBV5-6	TGTGCCAGCAGTACGGGGCCGAGCTCCTACAATGAGCAGTTCTTC	CASSTGPSSYNEQFF
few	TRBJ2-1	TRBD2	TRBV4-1	TGCGCCAGCAGCCAAGGTTCCTTAACTAGCGGACGTTACTACAATGAGCAGTTCTTC	CASSQGSLTSGRYYNEQFF
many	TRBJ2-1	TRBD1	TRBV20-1	TGCAGTGTTAGACGCCCTCGGGACAGGGACAATGAGCAGTTCTTC	CSVRRPRDRDNEQFF
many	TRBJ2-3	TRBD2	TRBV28	TGTGCCAGCAGATCCGGACTAGCGGGAGTCTTGGGAGATACGCAGTATTTT	CASRSGLAGVLGDTQYF
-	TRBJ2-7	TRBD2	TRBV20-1	TGCAGTGCTAGAAGGACTAGCGGGAGGAAATACGAGCAGTACTTC	CSARRTSGRKYEQYF
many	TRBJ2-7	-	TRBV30	TGTGCCTGGATAGAAGGGAACTCCTACGAGCAGTACTTC	CAWIEGNSYEQYF
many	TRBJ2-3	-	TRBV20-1	TGCAGTGCTAGAGATTGGACTACAGACTACCAAGATACGCAGTATTTT	CSARDWTTDYQDTQYF
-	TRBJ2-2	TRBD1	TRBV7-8	TGTGCCGGAAAACAGGGGGCGGACGTCACCGGGGAGCTGTTTTTT	CAGKQGADVTGELFF
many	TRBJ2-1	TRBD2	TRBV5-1	TGCGCCAGCAGCTTGGCGATACTAGGACTAGGAGCCCTGCAGTTCTTC	CASSLAILGLGALQFF
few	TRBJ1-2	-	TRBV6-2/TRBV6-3	TGTGCCAGCAGTTATCAGGGCATTACCTATGGCTACACCTTC	CASSYQGITYGYTF
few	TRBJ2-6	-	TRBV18	TGTGCCAGCTCACCCCCTGCAAGGGCTGGGGCCAACGTCCTGACTTTC	CASSPPARAGANVLTF
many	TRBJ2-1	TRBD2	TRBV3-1	TGTGCCAGCAGCCAAGCGGGAGGTCCCTACAATGAGCAGTTCTTC	CASSQAGGPYNEQFF
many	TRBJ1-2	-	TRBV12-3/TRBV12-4	TGTGCCAGCAGCCTACTTGTTGAAACTGGCTACACCTTC	CASSLLVETGYTF
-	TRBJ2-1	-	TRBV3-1	TGTGCCAGCAGCCAAGGAGGGCAGGGGGGTTACGATGAGCAGTTCTTC	CASSQGGQGGYDEQFF
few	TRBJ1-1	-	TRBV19	TGTGCCAGTAGGACAAACTACAGGGAAACTGAAGCTTTCTTT	CASRTNYRETEAFF
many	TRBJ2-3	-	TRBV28	TGTGCCAGCACCCGTCCAGGACGGTTGACACCAGATACGCAGTATTTT	CASTRPGRLTPDTQYF
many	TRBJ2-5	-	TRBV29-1	TGCAGCGTTGAGATCAGGCTGGGGGAGACCCAGTACTTC	CSVEIRLGETQYF